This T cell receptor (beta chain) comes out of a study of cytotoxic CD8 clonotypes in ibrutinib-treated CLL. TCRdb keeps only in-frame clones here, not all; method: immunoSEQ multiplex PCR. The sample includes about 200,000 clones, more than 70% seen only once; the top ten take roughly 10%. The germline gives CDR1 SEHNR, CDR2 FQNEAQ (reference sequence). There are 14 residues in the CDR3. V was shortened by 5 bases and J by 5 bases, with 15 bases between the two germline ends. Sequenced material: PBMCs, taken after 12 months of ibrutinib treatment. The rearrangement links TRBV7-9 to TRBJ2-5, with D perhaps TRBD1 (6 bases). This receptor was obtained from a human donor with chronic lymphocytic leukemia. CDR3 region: CASSTYRDKETQYF. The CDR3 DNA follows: TGTGCCAGCAGCACTTACAGGGACAAGGAGACCCAGTACTTC.